These 25 T cell receptor beta chains originate from one sample sequenced in a study of blood T cell repertoires in COVID-19. The assay was immunoSEQ multiplex PCR, and TCRdb's table has in-frame clones only and misses some. Of roughly 320,000 clones in the sample, approximately 90% are singletons; the top ten hold roughly 6%. Material for sequencing was peripheral blood. These TCRs come from a woman in her fifties or sixties with COVID-19, enrolled during active disease.

The chain carries TRBV5-5 and TRBJ1-6, with 7 bases identical to TRBD1. The CDR3 totals 17 residues. J was trimmed by 10 bases and V by 4 bases; bases with no gene match: 17. The germline gives CDR1 SGHKS, CDR2 YYEKEE (reference sequence). The CDR3 DNA is TGTGCCAGCAGCCTCTTCCGACGACAGGGAGAAGGGTCACCCCTCCACTTT. It yields the protein CASSLFRRQGEGSPLHF.

The chain carries TRBV25-1 and TRBJ2-2; tentative D call: TRBD1 (6 bases). Between the trimmed V and J ends, which lost 3 bases and 4 bases, there was a span of 12 bases. This CDR3 spans 15 amino acids. The germline gives CDR1 MGHDK, CDR2 SYGVNS. CDR3 DNA: TGTGCCAGCAGTGAGGCAGGGGTGGCCACCGGGGAGCTGTTTTTT. Its translation is CASSEAGVATGELFF.

This chain uses TRBV10-3 with TRBJ2-2, with D unresolved. Trimming pared 0 bases from V and 8 bases from J, leaving 7 bases between. CDR1 and CDR2 (germline): ENHRY, SYGVKD. The CDR3 covers 13 residues. This CDR3 is CAISESAMGELFF. DNA for the CDR3: TGTGCCATCAGTGAGTCGGCCATGGGGGAGCTGTTTTTT.

The chain combines TRBV12-5 with TRBJ2-7, with TRBD2 matching over 11 bases. The CDR3 length is 14 residues. V shed 8 bases, J shed 3 bases, and the junction held 6 bases outside the gene matches. The germline CDR1 and CDR2 sequences are LGHNT and FRNRAP. The CDR3 DNA is TGTGCTAGTCAGACTAGCGGGAAGTACTACGAGCAGTACTTC. This gives the protein CASQTSGKYYEQYF. The variable domain in full, with the rest retrieved from reference TRBV12-5 and TRBJ2-7, is DARVTQTPRHKVTEMGQEVTMRCQPILGHNTVFWYRQTMMQGLELLAYFRNRAPLDDSGMPKDRFSAEMPDATLATLKIQPSEPRDSAVYFCASQTSGKYYEQYFGPGTRLTVT.

The V gene is TRBV12-3 or TRBV12-4, the J gene TRBJ1-2; tentatively, D is TRBD1 (5 bases). The ends were cut back, 5 bases at V and 5 bases at J, with 9 bases in the middle. The CDR3 extends over 12 amino acids. CDR3 bases: TGTGCCAGCAGTAGCCAGGGATATGGCTACACCTTC. It codes for CASSSQGYGYTF.

This clone was detected only a few times. This chain joins TRBV19 and TRBJ1-5; D ambiguous. This CDR3 contains 14 residues. V gave up 7 bases and J gave up 0 bases, with 10 bases separating them. The germline gives CDR1 LNHDA, CDR2 SQIVND (reference sequence). The CDR3 sequence is CASTTGYSNQPQHF. The DNA of the CDR3 is TGTGCCAGTACGACGGGATATAGCAATCAGCCCCAGCATTTT.

The rearrangement uses TRBV7-3 and TRBJ2-5; TRBD1 matches 8 bases. This CDR3 is 15 amino acids long. The ends lost 5 bases at V and 4 bases at J; junction bases unmatched: 9. Germline CDR1 reads SGHTA; CDR2 reads FQGTGA. The CDR3, as DNA: TGTGCCAGCAGCCGTGGACAGGGAGGTAGAGAGACCCAGTACTTC. This codes for CASSRGQGGRETQYF.

The rearrangement uses TRBV18 and TRBJ1-6, with TRBD1 identical over 10 bases. Germline CDR1 is KGHSH and CDR2 is LQKENI. V was clipped by 0 bases and J by 10 bases; unmatched bases: 3. The CDR3 totals 15 residues. The CDR3 DNA sequence: TGTGCCAGCTCACCACCTGGGACAGGGGACTCACCCCTCCACTTT. The encoded protein is CASSPPGTGDSPLHF.

On this clone itself: Other DNA sequences within the sample encode an identical CDR3. The chain combines TRBV19 with TRBJ1-1; a weak D match, TRBD1 (6 bases). Trimming shortened V by 3 bases and J by 2 bases, and 10 bases separated the two germline ends. The CDR3 length is 14 residues. Germline-derived CDR1 and CDR2 are LNHDA and SQIVND (reference sequence). Here the CDR3 reads CASSIGRGNTEAFF. The DNA for the CDR3 is TGTGCCAGTAGTATCGGCAGGGGAAACACTGAAGCTTTCTTT.

This clone was found a few times. The genes are TRBV30 and TRBJ2-7; 10 bases are shared with TRBD1. Looked up from germline, CDR1 is GTSNPN and CDR2 is SVGIG (reference sequence). The CDR3 contains 15 residues. The ends lost 0 bases at V and 6 bases at J; junction bases unmatched: 8. CDR3 loop: CAWSVPGQGIFEQYF. CDR3 nucleotides: TGTGCCTGGAGTGTACCGGGACAGGGGATTTTCGAGCAGTACTTC.

This clone has a single count. V and J are TRBV5-6 and TRBJ2-7, with 7 nucleotides matching TRBD2. Germline-derived CDR1 and CDR2 are SGHDT and YYEEEE. Trimming took 0 bases from V and 5 from J; bases not matched to a gene: 11. The CDR3 is made up of 16 amino acids. In DNA form, the CDR3 reads TGTGCCAGCAGCTTGGTCGGGGACTATGTGATGAACGAGCAGTACTTC. The encoded protein is CASSLVGDYVMNEQYF.

The chain has TRBV25-1 and TRBJ1-3, with D possibly matching TRBD1 (5 bases). Germline V CDR1 and CDR2: MGHDK, SYGVNS. The CDR3 covers 15 residues. Trimming stripped 4 bases from V and 1 base from J, with 11 bases between. The CDR3 region has the DNA TGTGCCAGCAGTGTGGACATCGTGTCTGGAAACACCATATATTTT. Translating it yields CASSVDIVSGNTIYF. Filled out from reference TRBV25-1 and TRBJ1-3, the complete variable domain reads EADIYQTPRYLVIGTGKKITLECSQTMGHDKMYWYQQDPGMELHLIHYSYGVNSTEKGDLSSESTVSRIRTEHFPLTLESARPSHTSQYLCASSVDIVSGNTIYFGEGSWLTVV.

This chain joins TRBV19 and TRBJ2-7; 8 bases are a match to TRBD1. The CDR3 covers 14 residues. Germline V gene sequence: CDR1 LNHDA, CDR2 SQIVND (reference sequence). The trim removed 8 bases at V and 2 bases at J, leaving 8 bases unmatched. The CDR3 sequence is CASSTGTGPYEQYF. Here the CDR3 DNA reads TGTGCCAGTTCGACCGGGACAGGACCCTACGAGCAGTACTTC.

The chain has TRBV11-2 and TRBJ1-2; tentative D call: TRBD1 (6 bases). Trimming pared 2 bases from V and 7 bases from J, leaving 11 bases between. This CDR3 comprises 13 residues. CDR1 and CDR2 (germline): SGHAT, FQNNGV. CDR3 loop: CASSLPGGPGYTF. Here the CDR3 DNA reads TGTGCCAGCAGCTTACCTGGGGGCCCTGGCTACACCTTC.

The rearrangement links TRBV5-4 to TRBJ1-2; the match to TRBD1 covers 7 bases. The CDR3 is 13 amino acids. V was pared by 4 bases and J by 8 bases, with 8 bases of the junction left unmatched. Germline lookup yields CDR1 SGHNT and CDR2 YYREEE (reference sequence). CDR3 in amino acids: CASSPDRAGGYTF. The CDR3, as DNA: TGTGCCAGCAGCCCAGACAGGGCAGGGGGCTACACCTTC.

This chain uses TRBV27 with TRBJ2-1; maybe TRBD2 (5 bases). V lost 2 bases and J 2 bases, leaving 10 bases between the germline ends. CDR3 length: 15 residues. CDR1 and CDR2 from the germline V gene are MNHEY and SMNVEV (reference sequence). The CDR3 nucleotides are TGTGCCAGCAGTTTAGAGAGCGGAGCCTACAATGAGCAGTTCTTC. Residues: CASSLESGAYNEQFF.

The chain employs TRBV3-1 (or the pseudogene TRBV3-2) and TRBJ1-1; no clear D gene. The V end lost 6 bases, the J end lost 2 bases, and 10 bases lay between the germline ends. The germline CDR1 and CDR2 sequences are LGHDT and YNNKEL (reference sequence). The CDR3 covers 13 residues. DNA of the CDR3: TGTGCCAGCAGTCCACAGCTAAACACTGAAGCTTTCTTT. The encoded protein is CASSPQLNTEAFF.

This chain uses TRBV3-1 (or the pseudogene TRBV3-2) with TRBJ2-3; TRBD2 might be the D (6 bases). Trimming removed 3 bases from V and 4 bases from J, with 23 bases in between. The CDR3 consists of 18 residues. Germline V gene lookup returns CDR1 LGHDT and CDR2 YNNKEL (reference sequence). The CDR3 loop is CASSHGGSWSNTPDTQYF. Here the CDR3 DNA reads TGTGCCAGCAGCCACGGAGGGAGCTGGTCGAACACCCCAGATACGCAGTATTTT.

This clone was detected a few times. The chain joins TRBV5-6 to TRBJ2-2; D may be TRBD1 (5 bases). Germline V gives CDR1 SGHDT, CDR2 YYEEEE. The V gene lost 2 bases and the J gene lost 5 bases, with 13 bases spanning the gap. The CDR3 is made up of 15 amino acids. The CDR3 DNA reads TGTGCCAGCAGCTTCGACAGAATAGAGACCGGGGAGCTGTTTTTT. Its protein product is CASSFDRIETGELFF. Drawing the rest from reference TRBV5-6 and TRBJ2-2, the complete variable domain is DAGVTQSPTHLIKTRGQQVTLRCSPKSGHDTVSWYQQALGQGPQFIFQYYEEEERQRGNFPDRFSGHQFPNYSSELNVNALLLGDSALYLCASSFDRIETGELFFGEGSRLTVL.

The chain couples TRBV29-1 to TRBJ2-5; 7 bases are a match to TRBD1. V was clipped by 3 bases and J by 3 bases; unmatched bases: 10. Germline values: CDR1 SQVTM, CDR2 ANQGSEA. This CDR3 is built from 15 residues. The chain's CDR3 is CSVDSIGTAKETQYF. The CDR3 nucleotides are TGCAGCGTTGACTCCATTGGGACAGCAAAAGAGACCCAGTACTTC.

The V gene is TRBV25-1, the J gene TRBJ2-1, with D possibly matching TRBD2 (5 bases). Trimming shortened V by 1 base and J by 0 bases, and 10 bases separated the two germline ends. Germline values: CDR1 MGHDK, CDR2 SYGVNS. This CDR3 region has 16 residues. The DNA for the CDR3 is TGTGCCAGCAGTGAATGGAGCGGCCACTCCTACAATGAGCAGTTCTTC. This codes for CASSEWSGHSYNEQFF.

J is TRBJ2-3 and V is TRBV5-1, with 8 positions matching TRBD2. The ends lost 4 bases at V and 4 bases at J; junction bases unmatched: 2. CDR1 SGHRS and CDR2 YFSETQ come from the germline V gene. The CDR3 is made up of 13 amino acids. In nucleotides, the CDR3 is TGCGCCAGCAGCAGCGGGAGTGCAGATACGCAGTATTTT. Amino acid sequence: CASSSGSADTQYF.

J is TRBJ2-5 and V is TRBV7-2; D uncertain. This CDR3 region has 14 residues. The ends were cut back, 2 bases at V and 5 bases at J, with 12 bases in the middle. The germline V gene has CDR1 SGHTA and CDR2 FQGNSA. Written as DNA, the CDR3 is TGTGCCAGCAGCTTATCCAGGAACCGGGAGACCCAGTACTTC. This encodes CASSLSRNRETQYF.

V gene TRBV3-1 (or the pseudogene TRBV3-2) combines with J gene TRBJ1-1; D is undetermined. CDR1 and CDR2 (germline): LGHDT, YNNKEL (reference sequence). Trimming cost V 1 base and J 6 bases, with 3 bases left between them. There are 11 residues in the CDR3. Written as DNA, the CDR3 is TGTGCCAGCAGCCAAGCGGCTGAAGCTTTCTTT. Its protein product is CASSQAAEAFF.

This clone was picked up one time. The chain joins TRBV2 to TRBJ1-5; TRBD1 aligns across 10 bases. Germline V lookup: CDR1 SNHLY, CDR2 FYNNEI. V lost 4 bases to trimming and J lost 8 bases; unmatched junction nucleotides: 5. There are 14 residues in the CDR3. The CDR3 nucleotides read TGTGCCAGCAGTGGACAGGGGGCCGGGAAGCCCCAGCATTTT. The encoded protein is CASSGQGAGKPQHF.